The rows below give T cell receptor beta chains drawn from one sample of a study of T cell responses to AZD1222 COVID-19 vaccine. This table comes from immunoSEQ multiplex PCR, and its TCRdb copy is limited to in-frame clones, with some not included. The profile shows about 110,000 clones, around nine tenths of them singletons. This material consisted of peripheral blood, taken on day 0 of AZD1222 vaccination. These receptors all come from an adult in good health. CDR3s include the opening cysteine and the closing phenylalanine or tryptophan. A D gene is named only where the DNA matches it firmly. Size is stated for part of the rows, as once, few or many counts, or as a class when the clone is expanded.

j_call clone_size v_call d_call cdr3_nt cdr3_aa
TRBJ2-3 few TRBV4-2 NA TGTGCCAGCAGCCAAGAGGGGGGGCGGGATACGCAGTATTTT CASSQEGGRDTQYF
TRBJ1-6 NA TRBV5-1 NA TGCGCCAGCAGCTTGGGGCAGGGGACTTCACCCCTCCACTTT CASSLGQGTSPLHF
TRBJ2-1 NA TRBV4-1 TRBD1 TGCGCCAGCAGCCAAGAGACAGGGGGGTACAATGAGCAGTTCTTC CASSQETGGYNEQFF
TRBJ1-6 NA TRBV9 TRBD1 TGTGCCAGCAGCGTAGAGTTAGGACAGGGGATAGATTCACCCCTCCACTTT CASSVELGQGIDSPLHF
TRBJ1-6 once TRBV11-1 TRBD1 TGTGCCAGCAGCTTATTCTCAGACAGGGGCTCACCCCTCCACTTT CASSLFSDRGSPLHF
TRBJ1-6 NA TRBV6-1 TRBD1 TGTGCCAGCAGTGAAAGGACAGGGGTATCACCCCTCCACTTT CASSERTGVSPLHF
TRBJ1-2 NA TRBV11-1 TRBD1 TGTGCCAGCAGCCGATCGGACAGGACGAGTTATGGCTACACCTTC CASSRSDRTSYGYTF
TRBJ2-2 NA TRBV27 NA TGTGCCAGCAGTTTCCGACAGGCGTCGGCCGGGGAGCTGTTTTTT CASSFRQASAGELFF
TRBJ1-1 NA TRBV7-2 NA TGTGCCAGCAGCAGTCAAGGGGGGAACACTGAAGCTTTCTTT CASSSQGGNTEAFF
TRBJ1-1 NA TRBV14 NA TGTGCCAGCAGCCATCTAGGTCAGGGTGGCCGGGCGAACACTGAAGCTTTCTTT CASSHLGQGGRANTEAFF
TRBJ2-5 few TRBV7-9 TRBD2 TGTGCCAGCAGTCCCCGACCTAAGACTAGCGGGCGGGGAGAGACCCAGTACTTC CASSPRPKTSGRGETQYF
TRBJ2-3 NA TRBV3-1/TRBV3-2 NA TGTGCCAGCAGCCAGCGGGGGCGCACAGATACGCAGTATTTT CASSQRGRTDTQYF
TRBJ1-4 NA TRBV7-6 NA TGTGCCAGCAGCTTGGCCCGCGGACGGAATGAAAAACTGTTTTTT CASSLARGRNEKLFF
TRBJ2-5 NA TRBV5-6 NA TGTGCCAGCAGCTTTGGGGGCTCCATAAACCAAGAGACCCAGTACTTC CASSFGGSINQETQYF
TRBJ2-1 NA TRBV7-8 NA TGTGCCAGCAGCTTAGCGGGGTGGACCGCCTATGAGCAGTTCTTC CASSLAGWTAYEQFF
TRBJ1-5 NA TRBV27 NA TGTGCCAGCCTCCCCGAAGGGGATTCGGCGGGCTGGATTCTACGCTATAGCAATCAGCCCCAGCATTTT CASLPEGDSAGWILRYSNQPQHF
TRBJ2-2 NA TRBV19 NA TGTGCCAGTATTGACCAGGGGTGGGGCGGCTCCGGGGAGCTGTTTTTT CASIDQGWGGSGELFF
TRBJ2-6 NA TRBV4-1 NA TGCGCCAGCAGCCAAGGTCGGGAAGGGGCCAACGTCCTGACTTTC CASSQGREGANVLTF
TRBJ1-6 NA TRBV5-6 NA TGTGCCAGCAGCTTGAGACGACTACAATCACCCCTCCACTTT CASSLRRLQSPLHF
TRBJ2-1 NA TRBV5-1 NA TGCGCCAGCAGCTTGAAGCCCTACGAGAGCTCCTACAATGAGCAGTTCTTC CASSLKPYESSYNEQFF
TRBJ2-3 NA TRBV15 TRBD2 TGTGCCACCAGCAGAGATACAAGCGGGGGCGCAGATACGCAGTATTTT CATSRDTSGGADTQYF
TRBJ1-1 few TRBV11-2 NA TGTGCCAGCAAGCCGCGGACCATGAACACTGAAGCTTTCTTT CASKPRTMNTEAFF
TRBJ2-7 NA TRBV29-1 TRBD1 TGCAGCGTTACCCGGGACAGGGACTTCTACGAGCAGTACTTC CSVTRDRDFYEQYF
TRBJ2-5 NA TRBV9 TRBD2 TGTGCCAGCAGCTCTAGCGGGGGCCTAGGTGGGGAGACCCAGTACTTC CASSSSGGLGGETQYF
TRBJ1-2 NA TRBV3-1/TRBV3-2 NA TGTGCCAGCAGCCAAGAACCTAACTATGGCTACACCTTC CASSQEPNYGYTF
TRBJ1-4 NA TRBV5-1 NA TGCGCCAGCAGCTTGACGGGTCCTCCAACTAATGAAAAACTGTTTTTT CASSLTGPPTNEKLFF
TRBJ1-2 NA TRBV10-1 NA TGCGCCAGCAGTGACTCCAACTATGGCTACACCTTC CASSDSNYGYTF